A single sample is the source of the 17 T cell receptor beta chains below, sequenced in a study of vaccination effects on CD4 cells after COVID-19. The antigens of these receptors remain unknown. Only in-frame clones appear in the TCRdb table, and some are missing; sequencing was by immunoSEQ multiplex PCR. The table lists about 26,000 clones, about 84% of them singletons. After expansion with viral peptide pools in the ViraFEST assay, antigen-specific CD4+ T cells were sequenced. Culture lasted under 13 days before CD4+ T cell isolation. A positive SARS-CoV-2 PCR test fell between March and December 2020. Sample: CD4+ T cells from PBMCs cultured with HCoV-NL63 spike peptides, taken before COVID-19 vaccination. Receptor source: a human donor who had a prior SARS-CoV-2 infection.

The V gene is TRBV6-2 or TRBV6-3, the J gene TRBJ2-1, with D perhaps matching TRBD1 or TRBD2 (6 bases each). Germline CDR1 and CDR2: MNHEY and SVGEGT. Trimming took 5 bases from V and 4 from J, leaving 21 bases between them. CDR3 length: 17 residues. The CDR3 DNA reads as TGTGCCAGCAGTAGTCAGGGGTTGACTAGTGGTTACAATGAGCAGTTCTTC. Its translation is CASSSQGLTSGYNEQFF.

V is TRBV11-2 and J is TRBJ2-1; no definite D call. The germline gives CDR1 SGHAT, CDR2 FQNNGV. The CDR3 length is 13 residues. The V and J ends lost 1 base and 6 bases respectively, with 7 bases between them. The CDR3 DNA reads TGTGCCAGCAGCTTAGCAAGTATCAATGAGCAGTTCTTC. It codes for CASSLASINEQFF.

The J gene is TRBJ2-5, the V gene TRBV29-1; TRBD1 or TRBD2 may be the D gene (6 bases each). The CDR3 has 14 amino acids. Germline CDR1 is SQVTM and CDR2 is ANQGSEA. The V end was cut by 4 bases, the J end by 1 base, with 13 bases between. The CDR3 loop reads CSVVARGLQETQYF. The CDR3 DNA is TGCAGCGTTGTAGCCAGGGGACTCCAAGAGACCCAGTACTTC.

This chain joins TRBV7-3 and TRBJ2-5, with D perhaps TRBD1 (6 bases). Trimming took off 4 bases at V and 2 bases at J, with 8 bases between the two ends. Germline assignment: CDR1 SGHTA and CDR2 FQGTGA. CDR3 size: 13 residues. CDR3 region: CASSSDRQETQYF. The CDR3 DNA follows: TGTGCCAGCAGCTCTGACAGGCAAGAGACCCAGTACTTC.

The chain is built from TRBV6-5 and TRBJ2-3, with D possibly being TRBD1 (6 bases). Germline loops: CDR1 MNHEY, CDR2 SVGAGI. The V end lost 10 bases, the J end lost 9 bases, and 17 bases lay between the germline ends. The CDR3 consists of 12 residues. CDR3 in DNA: TGTGCCACCTCCCAAAGCAGGGGAACGCAGTATTTT. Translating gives CATSQSRGTQYF.

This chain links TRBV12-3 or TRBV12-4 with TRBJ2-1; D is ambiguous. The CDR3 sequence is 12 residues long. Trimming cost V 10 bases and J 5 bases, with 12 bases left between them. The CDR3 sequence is CAISDGDNEQFF. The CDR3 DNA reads TGTGCCATCTCGGACGGAGACAATGAGCAGTTCTTC.

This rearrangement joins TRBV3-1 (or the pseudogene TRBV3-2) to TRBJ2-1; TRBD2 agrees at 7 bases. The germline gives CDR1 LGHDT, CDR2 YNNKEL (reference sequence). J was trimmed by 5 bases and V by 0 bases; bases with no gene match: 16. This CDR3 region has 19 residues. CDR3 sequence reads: CASSQDLLVGRAGDNEQFF. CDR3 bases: TGTGCCAGCAGCCAAGATCTTTTGGTTGGTCGGGCGGGGGACAATGAGCAGTTCTTC.

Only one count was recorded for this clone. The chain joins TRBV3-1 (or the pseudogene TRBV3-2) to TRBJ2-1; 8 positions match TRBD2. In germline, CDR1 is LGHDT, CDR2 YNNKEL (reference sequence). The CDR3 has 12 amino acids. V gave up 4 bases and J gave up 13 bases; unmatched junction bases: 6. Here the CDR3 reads CASSRRSGAQFF. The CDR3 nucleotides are TGTGCCAGCAGCCGCCGTAGCGGGGCCCAGTTCTTC.

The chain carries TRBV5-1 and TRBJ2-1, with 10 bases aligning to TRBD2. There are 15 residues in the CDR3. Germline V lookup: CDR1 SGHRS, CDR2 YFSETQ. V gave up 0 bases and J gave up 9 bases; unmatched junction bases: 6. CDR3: CASSLGTSGEIEQFF. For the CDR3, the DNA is TGCGCCAGCAGCTTGGGGACTAGCGGAGAGATTGAGCAGTTCTTC.

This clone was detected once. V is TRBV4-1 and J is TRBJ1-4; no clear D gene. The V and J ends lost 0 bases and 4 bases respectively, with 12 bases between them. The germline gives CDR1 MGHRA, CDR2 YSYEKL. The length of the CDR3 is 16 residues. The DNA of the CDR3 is TGCGCCAGCAGCCAAGAGCTCAGGACTATTAATGAAAAACTGTTTTTT. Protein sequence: CASSQELRTINEKLFF.

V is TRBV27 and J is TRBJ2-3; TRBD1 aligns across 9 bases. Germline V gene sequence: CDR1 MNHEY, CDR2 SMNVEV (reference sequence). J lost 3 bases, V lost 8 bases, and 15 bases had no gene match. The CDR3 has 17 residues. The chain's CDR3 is CASARRDRALATDTQYF. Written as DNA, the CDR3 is TGTGCCAGCGCCCGGCGGGACAGGGCTTTGGCGACAGATACGCAGTATTTT.

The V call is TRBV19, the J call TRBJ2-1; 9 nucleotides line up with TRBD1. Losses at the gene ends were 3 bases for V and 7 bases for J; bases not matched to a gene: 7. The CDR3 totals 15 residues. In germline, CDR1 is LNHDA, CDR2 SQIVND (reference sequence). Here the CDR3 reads CASSIRTGADNEQFF. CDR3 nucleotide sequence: TGTGCCAGTAGTATCAGGACAGGGGCGGATAATGAGCAGTTCTTC.

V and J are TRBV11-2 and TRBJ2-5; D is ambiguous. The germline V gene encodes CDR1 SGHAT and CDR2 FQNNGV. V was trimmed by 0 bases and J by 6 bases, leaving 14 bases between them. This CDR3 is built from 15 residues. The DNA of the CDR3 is TGTGCCAGCAGCTTAGATCCGGGTACAGACCAGACCCAGTACTTC. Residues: CASSLDPGTDQTQYF. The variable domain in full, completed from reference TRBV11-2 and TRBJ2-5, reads EAGVAQSPRYKIIEKRQSVAFWCNPISGHATLYWYQQILGQGPKLLIQFQNNGVVDDSQLPKDRFSAERLKGVDSTLKIQPAKLEDSAVYLCASSLDPGTDQTQYFGPGTRLLVL.

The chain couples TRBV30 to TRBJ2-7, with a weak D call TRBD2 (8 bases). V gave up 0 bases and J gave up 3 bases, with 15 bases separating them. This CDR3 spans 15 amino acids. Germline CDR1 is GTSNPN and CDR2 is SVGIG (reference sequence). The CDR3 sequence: CAWSVTGREVYEQYF. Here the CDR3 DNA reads TGTGCCTGGAGTGTGACAGGGCGGGAGGTCTACGAGCAGTACTTC. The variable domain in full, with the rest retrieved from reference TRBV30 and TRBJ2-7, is SQTIHQWPATLVQPVGSPLSLECTVEGTSNPNLYWYRQAAGRGLQLLFYSVGIGQISSEVPQNLSASRPQDRQFILSSKKLLLSDSGFYLCAWSVTGREVYEQYFGPGTRLTVT.

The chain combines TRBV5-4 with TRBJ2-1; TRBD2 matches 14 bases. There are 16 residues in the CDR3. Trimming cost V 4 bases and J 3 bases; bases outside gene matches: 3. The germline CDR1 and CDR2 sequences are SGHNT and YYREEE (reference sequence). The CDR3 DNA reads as TGTGCCAGCAGCCCCGGACTAGCGGGGGGCTACAATGAGCAGTTCTTC. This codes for CASSPGLAGGYNEQFF.

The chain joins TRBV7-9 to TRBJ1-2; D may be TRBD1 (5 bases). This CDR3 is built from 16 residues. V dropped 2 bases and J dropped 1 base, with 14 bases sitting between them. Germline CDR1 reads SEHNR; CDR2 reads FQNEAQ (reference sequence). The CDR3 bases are TGTGCCAGCAGCTTACTGAGGGGCGAACTTAACTATGGCTACACCTTC. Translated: CASSLLRGELNYGYTF. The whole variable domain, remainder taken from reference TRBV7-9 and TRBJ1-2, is DTGVSQNPRHKITKRGQNVTFRCDPISEHNRLYWYRQTLGQGPEFLTYFQNEAQLEKSRLLSDRFSAERPKGSFSTLEIQRTEQGDSAMYLCASSLLRGELNYGYTFGSGTRLTVV.

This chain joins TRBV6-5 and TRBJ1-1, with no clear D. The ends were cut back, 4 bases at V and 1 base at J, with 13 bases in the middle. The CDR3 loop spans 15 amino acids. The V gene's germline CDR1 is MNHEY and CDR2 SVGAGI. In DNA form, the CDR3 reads TGTGCCAGCAGTTCCCATTGGACTGGGAACACTGAAGCTTTCTTT. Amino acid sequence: CASSSHWTGNTEAFF.